This paragraph covers one TCR beta chain sequence. The antigen is undetermined. This sample stems from a study of cytomegalovirus exposure and HLA in healthy donors. The study, taken as a whole, reports: A few V segments could not be told apart, such as TRBV6-2 and TRBV6-3, and were left out. Previous analysis showed most TCR beta V segments were productive about 87% or about 30% of the time.

Looked up from germline, CDR1 is SGHRS and CDR2 is YFSETQ. The CDR3 has 15 residues. With 4 bases clipped from V and 3 bases from J, the junction kept 5 bases outside the gene matches. PCR primers comprised 60 Vbeta and 13 Jbeta primers. Clones were sequenced by immunoSEQ multiplex PCR, and TCRdb holds only the in-frame ones, with some missing. The top ten clones hold roughly 4% of a sample with about 57,000 clones, roughly 80% of them seen once. The clonotype originates from a man aged 25 to 45 in good health and CMV-seronegative. Sequencing was carried out using PBMCs. The chain uses TRBV5-1 and TRBJ1-1; 11 positions match TRBD1. The CDR3 here is CASSIRDRGDTEAFF. The CDR3 DNA is TGCGCCAGCAGCATCCGGGACAGGGGGGACACTGAAGCTTTCTTT.